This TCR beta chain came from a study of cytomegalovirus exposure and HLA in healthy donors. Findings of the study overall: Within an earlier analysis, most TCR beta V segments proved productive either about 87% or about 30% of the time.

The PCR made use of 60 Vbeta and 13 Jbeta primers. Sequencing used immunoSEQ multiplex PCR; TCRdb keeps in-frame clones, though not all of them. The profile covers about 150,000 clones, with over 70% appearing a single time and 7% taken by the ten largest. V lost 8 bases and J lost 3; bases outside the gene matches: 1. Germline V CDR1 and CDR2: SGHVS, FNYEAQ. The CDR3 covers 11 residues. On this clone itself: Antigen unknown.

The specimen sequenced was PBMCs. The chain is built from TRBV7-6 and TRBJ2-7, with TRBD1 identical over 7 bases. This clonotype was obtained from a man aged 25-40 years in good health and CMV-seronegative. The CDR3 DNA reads TGTGCCAGCCAGGGGGACTACGAGCAGTACTTC. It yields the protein CASQGDYEQYF.